This T cell receptor beta chain came from a study of blood T cell repertoires in COVID-19. About the study: Italy, Spain and the United States were the sources of the convalescent and acute COVID-19 samples.

This CDR3 has 14 residues. V shed 2 bases and J 3 bases; nucleotides not matched to a gene: 3. CDR1 is SGHTS, CDR2 YDEGEE, per germline. TCRdb's copy holds only in-frame clones and misses some; the assay was immunoSEQ multiplex PCR. The data show around 310,000 clones, roughly 91% seen once. This receptor was taken from a woman in her twenties or thirties who had recovered from COVID-19. The sequencing input was PBMCs or T cells enriched from blood (not recorded which). The chain employs TRBV5-8 and TRBJ2-7; TRBD2 aligns across 9 bases. CDR3 nucleotide sequence: TGTGCCAGCAGCTTCAGAGCGGGGGGCTACGAGCAGTACTTC. This sequence encodes CASSFRAGGYEQYF.